These 24 T cell receptor beta chains were sequenced from one sample in a study of human T cells and chemical hapten exposure. TCRdb called the RACE reads again in MiXCR, with one record for every CDR3 protein. The data contain approximately 50,000 distinct CDR3 sequences, roughly a tenth of them seen just once; the ten biggest clones take up 9.6%. The time point was: pre-sensitization, week 0. Treatment given: therapeutic diphenylcyclopropenone sensitization with weekly scalp DPC. Total RNA extraction was carried out from unfractionated whole blood. Here the sequenced sample was whole blood, taken in connection with sensitization to the hapten diphenylcyclopropenone (DPC). Receptor source: a woman in her 30s with alopecia areata. Some clones in this sample may be carry-over from other donors' samples.

In its sample, this clonotype was seen many times. In this CDR3 the conserved last residue, phenylalanine or tryptophan, is missing, so a read error is likely. The DNA is omitted, as the CDR3 cannot be located on it reliably, and the CDR3 follows TCRdb's listing. This chain joins TRBV2 and TRBJ1-1; TRBD1, the table's D call, was not compared with the DNA. A total of 9 residues make up the CDR3, ends included. Germline V gene data show CDR1 as SNHLY and CDR2 as FYNNEI. The CDR3 protein is CANTYRGLR.

The table lists this clonotype with many counts. V gene TRBV29-1 combines with J gene TRBJ1-1, with TRBD1 identical over 9 bases. Trimming took 2 bases from V and 4 from J; bases not matched to a gene: 5. CDR1 is SQVTM, CDR2 ANQGSEA, per germline. The length of the CDR3 is 14 residues. The CDR3 protein is CSVERTGVGTEAFF. The CDR3 nucleotides read TGCAGCGTTGAAAGGACAGGGGTGGGCACTGAAGCTTTCTTT.

This clonotype was detected ten times or more. J is TRBJ1-1 and V is TRBV5-1; maybe TRBD1 (5 bases). V lost 4 bases, J lost 5 bases, and 21 bases lay in between. CDR3 length equals 16 residues. The germline V gene has CDR1 SGHRS and CDR2 YFSETQ. The CDR3, as DNA: TGCGCCAGCAGCCTCCGCGTGGGGGGAGCAGGGACTGAAGCTTTCTTT. It yields the protein CASSLRVGGAGTEAFF.

In the case of this clonotype: With a much larger clone just one base away, this may be a read error. CDR3 in amino acids: CAGSREKPRGRGQPQHF. In DNA, the CDR3 is TGTGCCGGCAGCCGAGAGAAACCCAGGGGGAGGGGGCAGCCCCAGCATTTT. This chain uses TRBV12-3 or TRBV12-4 with TRBJ1-5, with 7 bases lining up with TRBD1. The CDR3 runs to 17 residues.

This clonotype has a single count. The chain employs TRBV15 and TRBJ1-4, with D possibly matching TRBD1 (5 bases). Trimming pared 5 bases from V and 1 base from J, leaving 11 bases between. The CDR3 spans 15 residues. Germline values: CDR1 LNHNV, CDR2 YYDKDF (reference sequence). In nucleotides, the CDR3 is TGTGCCACCAGCTCGAGGGGAGGAACTAATGAAAAACTGTTTTTT. The encoded protein is CATSSRGGTNEKLFF.

This clonotype was seen only a few times. The CDR3 region has the DNA TGTGCCAGCAGTCCACTATATGGGGGGCTAGGCAAAAACATTCAGTACTTC. This sequence encodes CASSPLYGGLGKNIQYF. The rearrangement links TRBV12-3 or TRBV12-4 to TRBJ2-4; D is tentatively TRBD1 or TRBD2 (6 bases each). The V gene lost 5 bases and the J gene lost 3 bases, with 20 bases spanning the gap. The CDR3 covers 17 residues.

The chain joins TRBV15 to TRBJ2-1; a possible D gene is TRBD2 (5 bases). Germline-derived CDR1 and CDR2 are LNHNV and YYDKDF (reference sequence). There are 13 residues in the CDR3. The ends were cut back, 0 bases at V and 8 bases at J, with 8 bases in the middle. This CDR3 reads CATSRDRRHEQFF. In DNA form, the CDR3 reads TGTGCCACCAGCAGAGATAGGAGGCATGAGCAGTTCTTC.

This chain joins TRBV7-9 and TRBJ2-3; D is tentatively TRBD1 or TRBD2 (5 bases each). This CDR3 is 12 amino acids long. Germline CDR1 is SEHNR and CDR2 is FQNEAQ (reference sequence). V lost 6 bases and J 8 bases, leaving 12 bases between the germline ends. Here the CDR3 DNA reads TGTGCCAGCAGTCGGGACCAGTCTACGCAGTATTTT. The encoded protein is CASSRDQSTQYF.

This clonotype was counted a few times. The genes are TRBV6-5 and TRBJ1-1; 8 bases are shared with TRBD1. CDR1 and CDR2 (germline): MNHEY, SVGAGI. With 7 bases clipped from V and 5 bases from J, the junction kept 12 bases outside the gene matches. The CDR3 loop spans 15 amino acids. CDR3 DNA sequence: TGTGCCAGCATCACCCAGGGGGCCCGGGTTACTGAAGCTTTCTTT. Residues: CASITQGARVTEAFF.

In this sample, this clonotype turned up a few times. The chain recombines TRBV7-2 with TRBJ2-3, with D unresolved. The CDR3 runs to 13 residues. V was pared by 3 bases and J by 4 bases, with 8 bases between. Germline CDR1 SGHTA, CDR2 FQGNSA. The CDR3 here is CASSFYGADTQYF. In nucleotides, the CDR3 is TGTGCCAGCAGCTTCTATGGGGCAGATACGCAGTATTTT. Together with reference TRBV7-2 and TRBJ2-3, the CDR3 gives the full variable domain: GAGVSQSPSNKVTEKGKDVELRCDPISGHTALYWYRQSLGQGLEFLIYFQGNSAPDKSGLPSDRFSAERTGGSVSTLTIQRTQQEDSAVYLCASSFYGADTQYFGPGTRLTVL.

This clonotype appeared many times. The chain employs TRBV24-1 and TRBJ1-3, with 10 bases lining up with TRBD1. The CDR3 length is 17 residues. The germline CDR1 and CDR2 sequences are KGHDR and SFDVKD. The trim removed 4 bases at V and 2 bases at J, leaving 7 bases unmatched. CDR3 bases: TGTGCCACCAGTGAGGGGACAGGGGTCGGTGCTGGAAACACCATATATTTT. Its protein is CATSEGTGVGAGNTIYF.

This clonotype was found many times. The V gene is TRBV7-9, the J gene TRBJ1-4; D remains unclear. CDR1 SEHNR and CDR2 FQNEAQ come from the germline V gene (reference sequence). CDR3 length equals 16 residues. Trimming shortened V by 0 bases and J by 8 bases, and 16 bases separated the two germline ends. The CDR3 loop is CASSLAIGQRSEKLFF. CDR3 DNA sequence: TGTGCCAGCAGCTTAGCAATCGGTCAACGGTCGGAAAAACTGTTTTTT.

This clonotype occurred a few times. The genes are TRBV3-1 and TRBJ2-3; no clear D gene. This CDR3 has 12 amino acids. Trimming shortened V by 4 bases and J by 7 bases, and 9 bases separated the two germline ends. In germline, CDR1 is LGHDT, CDR2 YNNKEL (reference sequence). CDR3 bases: TGTGCCAGCAGCCCCGTCGGCAATACGCAGTATTTT. Residues: CASSPVGNTQYF.

The V call is TRBV7-2, the J call TRBJ2-7; 10 bases fit TRBD2. The CDR3 has 15 residues. V was clipped by 5 bases and J by 3 bases; unmatched bases: 7. CDR1 and CDR2 (germline): SGHTA, FQGNSA. CDR3 protein: CASSPQRGGLYEQYF. CDR3 DNA sequence: TGTGCCAGCAGCCCCCAGCGGGGGGGCCTCTACGAGCAGTACTTC.

The chain joins TRBV28 to TRBJ1-6; no firm D call. The CDR3 contains 12 residues. V lost 6 bases and J 4 bases, leaving 4 bases between the germline ends. In germline, CDR1 is MDHEN, CDR2 SYDVKM. The CDR3 DNA is TGTGCCAGCAGGGATTATAATTCACCCCTCCACTTT. This encodes CASRDYNSPLHF.

The chain is built from TRBV7-8 and TRBJ2-5; 8 positions agree with TRBD1. Trimming took 5 bases from V and 9 from J; bases not matched to a gene: 14. CDR1 and CDR2 from the germline V gene are SGHVS and FQNEAQ. CDR3 size: 15 residues. In DNA form, the CDR3 reads TGTGCCAGCAGCCCGGACAGGGCCAGGTTGGGGGCCCAGTACTTC. Translated, it gives CASSPDRARLGAQYF. The full variable domain, its missing parts supplied by reference TRBV7-8 and TRBJ2-5, is GAGVSQSPRYKVAKRGQDVALRCDPISGHVSLFWYQQALGQGPEFLTYFQNEAQLDKSGLPSDRFFAERPEGSVSTLKIQRTQQEDSAVYLCASSPDRARLGAQYFGPGTRLLVL.

This clonotype was counted ten times or more. The J gene is TRBJ1-6, the V gene TRBV4-3; D ambiguous. In germline, CDR1 is LGHNA, CDR2 YSLEER. Trimming removed 0 bases at V and 7 bases at J, with 10 bases between. This CDR3 has 15 amino acids. This chain's CDR3 is CASSQEGSFNSPLHF. CDR3 sequence (DNA): TGCGCCAGCAGCCAAGAGGGCTCCTTCAATTCACCCCTCCACTTT.

The chain employs TRBV20-1 and TRBJ2-3, with 7 bases that match TRBD2. Trimming took 6 bases from V and 3 from J; bases not matched to a gene: 9. The V gene's germline CDR1 is DFQATT and CDR2 SNEGSKA (reference sequence). This CDR3 spans 14 amino acids. Written as DNA, the CDR3 is TGCAGTGCGCCACCCCGGGGAGGGACAGATACGCAGTATTTT. Translating it yields CSAPPRGGTDTQYF.

This clonotype is deemed medium-sized. The rearrangement joins TRBV5-1 to TRBJ1-3; TRBD1 might be the D (5 bases). This CDR3 is 15 amino acids long. Germline V gene sequence: CDR1 SGHRS, CDR2 YFSETQ. V gave up 4 bases and J gave up 0 bases, with 11 bases separating them. CDR3 residues: CASSEDRDSGNTIYF. The CDR3 nucleotides read TGCGCCAGCAGCGAAGACAGAGACTCTGGAAACACCATATATTTT.

This clonotype was counted between two and nine times. The chain carries TRBV5-5 and TRBJ2-1; D not certain. Deletions cut 1 base from V and 7 bases from J, with 12 bases between. The CDR3 totals 14 residues. Looked up from germline, CDR1 is SGHKS and CDR2 is YYEKEE (reference sequence). The CDR3 here is CASSLTPRGNEQFF. CDR3 bases: TGTGCCAGCAGCTTGACCCCGCGTGGAAATGAGCAGTTCTTC.

The chain links TRBV12-3 or TRBV12-4 to TRBJ2-7, with D perhaps TRBD1 or TRBD2 (6 bases each). V was trimmed by 7 bases and J by 7 bases, leaving 20 bases between them. This CDR3 comprises 14 residues. CDR3 DNA sequence: TGTGCCAGCAAGGGCCGGGAAGGGGGGCGAGAGCAGTACTTC. Protein product: CASKGREGGREQYF.

In this sample, this clonotype turned up a few times. The chain uses TRBV28 and TRBJ2-3; the D is unclear. Germline assignment: CDR1 MDHEN and CDR2 SYDVKM. Trimming pared 6 bases from V and 0 bases from J, leaving 7 bases between. The CDR3 contains 13 residues. The CDR3 sequence: CASSAPSTDTQYF. CDR3 bases: TGTGCCAGCAGCGCCCCTAGCACAGATACGCAGTATTTT.

J is TRBJ1-6 and V is TRBV2, with a tentative D call TRBD1 (6 bases). Germline lookup yields CDR1 SNHLY and CDR2 FYNNEI. Trimming removed 6 bases at V and 7 bases at J, with 19 bases between. This CDR3 contains 16 residues. Here the CDR3 reads CASSPLTGGANSPLHF. The DNA of the CDR3 is TGTGCCAGCAGCCCTTTGACAGGAGGCGCAAATTCACCCCTCCACTTT.

A few counts support this clonotype. The J gene is TRBJ2-3, the V gene TRBV12-3 or TRBV12-4; perhaps TRBD2 as D (5 bases). CDR3 size: 16 residues. V shed 4 bases and J shed 4 bases, with 18 bases lying between them. CDR3 bases: TGTGCCAGCAGTTCCAGTGTGGGCGGGCCCCCAGATACGCAGTATTTT. Its translation: CASSSSVGGPPDTQYF.